This TCR beta chain was profiled in a study of blood T cell repertoires in COVID-19. Study overall: Samples representing acute and convalescent COVID-19 were sourced from the United States, Italy and Spain. PBMCs, B-cell-depleted T cells, or T cells provided the cDNA or gDNA that made up the material.

This CDR3 contains 15 residues. V lost 0 bases and J 2 bases, leaving 8 bases between the germline ends. Germline CDR1 and CDR2: LGHNA and YSLEER. The protocol was immunoSEQ multiplex PCR, while the TCRdb copy is restricted to in-frame clones and leaves out a portion. The data show some 180,000 clones, 80% seen once. The receptor comes from a man aged 55 to 69 with acute or convalescent COVID-19. The chain has TRBV4-3 and TRBJ1-5; maybe TRBD1 (6 bases). The sequenced sample was peripheral blood. The CDR3 protein is CASSQDRTGNQPQHF. The CDR3 DNA reads as TGCGCCAGCAGCCAAGACCGGACAGGCAATCAGCCCCAGCATTTT.